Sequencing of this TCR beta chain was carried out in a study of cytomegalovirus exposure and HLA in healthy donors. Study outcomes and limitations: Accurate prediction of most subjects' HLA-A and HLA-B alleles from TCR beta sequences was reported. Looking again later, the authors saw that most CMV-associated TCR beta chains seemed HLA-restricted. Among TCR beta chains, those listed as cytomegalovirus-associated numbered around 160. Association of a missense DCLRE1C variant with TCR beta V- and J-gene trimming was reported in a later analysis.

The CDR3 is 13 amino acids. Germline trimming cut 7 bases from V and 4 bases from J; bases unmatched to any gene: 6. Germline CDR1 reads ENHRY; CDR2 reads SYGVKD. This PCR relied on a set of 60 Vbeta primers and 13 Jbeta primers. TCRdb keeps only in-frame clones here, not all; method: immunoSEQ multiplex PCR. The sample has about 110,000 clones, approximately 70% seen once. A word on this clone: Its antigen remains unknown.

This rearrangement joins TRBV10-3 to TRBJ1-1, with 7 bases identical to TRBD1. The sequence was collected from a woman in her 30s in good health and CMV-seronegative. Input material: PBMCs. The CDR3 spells CAIKMTGITEAFF. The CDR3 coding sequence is TGTGCCATCAAGATGACAGGGATCACTGAAGCTTTCTTT.